This paragraph covers one T cell receptor beta chain sequence. The antigen is not known. This sample was taken from a study of blood T cells in healthy people across ages. Study findings and constraints: Higher diversity and more naive CD4+ cells were features of long-lived donors, compared to aged donors.

Per germline, CDR1 DFQATT and CDR2 SNEGSKA (reference sequence). Trimming cost V 6 bases and J 4 bases; bases outside gene matches: 12. This CDR3 has 15 amino acids. Healthy individuals of Caucasian origin from Russia, aged roughly 6 to 90, served as donors. PCR was performed a second time for 7 to 11 cycles using a sample-barcoded 5' primer and a J-beta primer mix. Each TCR beta cDNA got a 12-nucleotide random molecular identifier. From the 5' RACE reads, TCRdb called clonotypes with MiXCR, one entry per CDR3 protein. The repertoire has hundreds of thousands of distinct CDR3 sequences, 58% of them found once; the top ten carry 35% to 40%.

The clonotype originates from a man in his 60s in good health. The sequencing input was blood. This chain uses TRBV20-1 with TRBJ2-3, with 8 bases that match TRBD2. Written as DNA, the CDR3 is TGCAGTGCGCCCGGTGGTAGCGGGGAAGCAGATACGCAGTATTTT. Translated, it gives CSAPGGSGEADTQYF.